The rows below give T cell receptor beta chains drawn from one sample of a study of graft-versus-host responses after intestinal transplantation. These receptors' targets are unknown. Profiling relied on immunoSEQ multiplex PCR, and the TCRdb table lists in-frame clones only, not all of them. Of about 39,000 clones detected, 93% appear once; the ten largest clones hold roughly a fifth. The material was unstimulated CD8+ T cells sorted from spleen or lymph node cells, obtained before transplant. These receptors came from a human donor who was the organ donor for an intestinal transplant. The CDR3 runs from the conserved cysteine through the conserved F or W. D genes are given only for firm matches. Part of the rows lack a size; the others show once, few, many or a class for expanded clones.

clone_size | j_call | d_call | v_call | cdr3_aa | cdr3_nt
. | TRBJ2-7 | TRBD2 | TRBV28 | CASSPQREGLGEQYF | TGTGCCAGCAGTCCACAGCGGGAGGGCCTGGGCGAGCAGTACTTC
. | TRBJ2-5 | . | TRBV19 | CASSISVQETQYF | TGTGCCAGTAGTATCTCGGTACAAGAGACCCAGTACTTC
. | TRBJ2-1 | . | TRBV27 | CASSLTPYNEQFF | TGTGCCAGCAGTTTAACCCCCTACAATGAGCAGTTCTTC
. | TRBJ1-2 | . | TRBV5-6 | CASSLLGGPHYGYTF | TGTGCCAGCAGCTTACTCGGAGGGCCGCACTATGGCTACACCTTC
. | TRBJ2-2 | TRBD2 | TRBV9 | CASSEGTRINTGELFF | TGTGCCAGCAGCGAGGGGACTAGGATTAACACCGGGGAGCTGTTTTTT
. | TRBJ2-1 | TRBD2 | TRBV28 | CASSPGLAWDNEQFF | TGTGCCAGCAGTCCGGGACTAGCCTGGGACAATGAGCAGTTCTTC
. | TRBJ2-7 | . | TRBV28 | CASKGAGGSYEQYF | TGTGCCAGCAAGGGGGCGGGGGGCTCCTACGAGCAGTACTTC
. | TRBJ2-7 | TRBD2 | TRBV14 | CASSQDVGRGTYEQYF | TGTGCCAGCAGCCAAGATGTCGGGAGGGGGACCTACGAGCAGTACTTC
once | TRBJ2-2 | . | TRBV5-4 | CASSPHGRGRTGELFF | TGTGCCAGCAGCCCACACGGCCGGGGGCGAACCGGGGAGCTGTTTTTT
. | TRBJ1-5 | . | TRBV9 | CASSVDGDSNQPQHF | TGTGCCAGCAGCGTAGACGGGGATAGCAATCAGCCCCAGCATTTT
once | TRBJ1-2 | . | TRBV7-4 | CASSPTGPRGYGYTF | TGTGCCAGCAGCCCTACAGGGCCTAGGGGGTATGGCTACACCTTC
. | TRBJ2-7 | TRBD1 | TRBV7-9 | CASSPGGSSYEQYF | TGTGCCAGCAGCCCAGGGGGAAGCTCCTACGAGCAGTACTTC
. | TRBJ2-7 | . | TRBV4-3 | CASSQDRAYEQYF | TGCGCCAGCAGCCAAGACCGAGCCTACGAGCAGTACTTC
. | TRBJ2-1 | TRBD2 | TRBV2 | CAIQAGGPHNEQFF | TGTGCCATACAAGCGGGAGGGCCCCACAATGAGCAGTTCTTC
. | TRBJ2-1 | . | TRBV4-3 | CASSYQTGALSYNEQFF | TGCGCCAGCAGCTACCAGACGGGGGCCTTATCCTACAATGAGCAGTTCTTC
. | TRBJ2-1 | TRBD2 | TRBV7-2 | CASSLSPGLADNEQFF | TGTGCCAGCAGCCTCTCCCCGGGACTAGCTGACAATGAGCAGTTCTTC
. | TRBJ2-3 | TRBD2 | TRBV6-5 | CATLSGGTQYF | TGTGCCACCTTAAGCGGGGGTACGCAGTATTTT
. | TRBJ2-1 | . | TRBV7-8 | CASSLLREVENEQFF | TGTGCCAGCAGCTTATTGAGGGAGGTAGAAAATGAGCAGTTCTTC
. | TRBJ2-5 | TRBD2 | TRBV7-9 | CASSFPRGVSSGIKETQYF | TGTGCCAGCAGCTTCCCTCGGGGAGTTTCTAGCGGGATAAAAGAGACCCAGTACTTC
. | TRBJ2-2 | . | TRBV27 | CASSVQDPNTGELFF | TGTGCCAGCAGTGTACAGGACCCGAACACCGGGGAGCTGTTTTTT
. | TRBJ2-7 | . | TRBV7-6 | CASSLALGRTSREQYF | TGTGCCAGCAGCTTAGCGCTCGGGCGGACCTCTAGAGAGCAGTACTTC
. | TRBJ2-1 | . | TRBV18 | CASSAGTWDNEQFF | TGTGCCAGCTCAGCCGGGACTTGGGACAATGAGCAGTTCTTC
. | TRBJ2-7 | TRBD2 | TRBV28 | CASSLLARDEQYF | TGTGCCAGCAGCCTACTAGCGAGGGACGAGCAGTACTTC
. | TRBJ1-2 | . | TRBV27 | CASSLSQGYGYTF | TGTGCCAGCAGTTTGTCACAGGGATATGGCTACACCTTC
. | TRBJ2-1 | TRBD2 | TRBV27 | CAISAGGHNEQFF | TGTGCCATCTCAGCGGGAGGGCACAATGAGCAGTTCTTC
. | TRBJ2-7 | TRBD2 | TRBV28 | CASSLWGLAYSYEQYF | TGTGCCAGCAGTTTATGGGGACTAGCGTACTCCTACGAGCAGTACTTC
few | TRBJ1-4 | TRBD1 | TRBV7-9 | CASSVGQGLNEKLFF | TGTGCCAGCTCCGTGGGACAGGGCCTTAATGAAAAACTGTTTTTT
. | TRBJ1-2 | . | TRBV6-6 | CASSGGAVYGYTF | TGTGCCAGCAGCGGGGGGGCAGTCTATGGCTACACCTTC
. | TRBJ2-2 | . | TRBV28 | CASDYPEDTGELFF | TGTGCCAGCGACTACCCCGAGGATACCGGGGAGCTGTTTTTT
. | TRBJ2-7 | TRBD2 | TRBV5-4 | CASSPTSGRALEQYF | TGTGCCAGCAGCCCCACTAGCGGGAGGGCCCTCGAGCAGTACTTC
. | TRBJ2-3 | . | TRBV10-1 | CASSERGRADTQYF | TGCGCCAGCAGTGAAAGGGGGAGAGCCGATACGCAGTATTTT
. | TRBJ2-7 | TRBD1 | TRBV6-5 | CASSAGTGGYEQYF | TGTGCCAGCAGCGCCGGGACAGGGGGCTACGAGCAGTACTTC
. | TRBJ2-1 | TRBD2 | TRBV5-1 | CASSLAGNEQFF | TGCGCCAGCAGCCTAGCGGGAAATGAGCAGTTCTTC
. | TRBJ2-1 | TRBD2 | TRBV5-1 | CASSYDQREGRGDSYNEQFF | TGCGCCAGCAGTTATGATCAGCGGGAGGGTCGGGGCGACTCCTACAATGAGCAGTTCTTC
. | TRBJ2-7 | TRBD2 | TRBV9 | CASSVGSTSGDYEQYF | TGTGCCAGCAGCGTAGGTTCGACTAGCGGAGACTACGAGCAGTACTTC
. | TRBJ1-2 | . | TRBV2 | CASSEGGNYGYTF | TGTGCCAGCAGTGAAGGGGGCAACTATGGCTACACCTTC
. | TRBJ2-3 | . | TRBV27 | CASSFGTQYF | TGTGCCAGCAGTTTCGGGACGCAGTATTTT
. | TRBJ2-1 | . | TRBV13 | CASPRDGNNNEQFF | TGTGCCAGCCCCCGGGACGGGAATAACAATGAGCAGTTCTTC
. | TRBJ2-1 | . | TRBV4-1 | CASSQVSYNEQFF | TGCGCCAGCAGCCAAGTTTCCTACAATGAGCAGTTCTTC
. | TRBJ2-7 | TRBD1 | TRBV5-1 | CASSLAGGHYEQHF | TGCGCCAGCAGCTTAGCAGGGGGCCACTACGAGCAGCACTTC
. | TRBJ2-5 | . | TRBV7-8 | CASSSLAETLQETQYF | TGTGCCAGCAGCTCCCTAGCAGAGACACTCCAAGAGACCCAGTACTTC
. | TRBJ2-3 | TRBD2 | TRBV15 | CATSRLISGSTDTQYF | TGTGCCACCAGCAGACTTATTAGCGGGAGCACAGATACGCAGTATTTT
. | TRBJ2-7 | . | TRBV14 | CASSKTGTRGGEQYF | TGTGCCAGCAGCAAAACAGGGACCCGAGGCGGCGAGCAGTACTTC
. | TRBJ2-7 | . | TRBV19 | CASSMQSPSYEQYF | TGTGCCAGTAGTATGCAGTCACCCTCCTACGAGCAGTACTTC
few | TRBJ1-4 | . | TRBV13 | CASSPGRNNEKLFF | TGTGCCAGCAGCCCGGGACGGAATAATGAAAAACTGTTTTTT
. | TRBJ1-3 | TRBD1 | TRBV4-1 | CASSLGDRSSGNTIYF | TGCGCCAGCAGCCTCGGGGACAGGAGCTCTGGAAACACCATATATTTT
once | TRBJ1-5 | TRBD1 | TRBV4-1 | CASSHWTGRSNQPQHF | TGCGCCAGCAGCCACTGGACAGGGAGAAGCAATCAGCCCCAGCATTTT
. | TRBJ2-7 | . | TRBV5-8 | CASSETEQYF | TGTGCCAGCAGCGAAACCGAGCAGTACTTC
few | TRBJ2-3 | . | TRBV28 | CASSTDTQYF | TGTGCCAGCAGTACAGATACGCAGTATTTT
. | TRBJ2-5 | . | TRBV4-3 | CASSQGLAQGETQYF | TGCGCCAGCAGCCAAGGACTCGCCCAGGGGGAGACCCAGTACTTC
. | TRBJ2-3 | TRBD2 | TRBV4-1 | CASSQVTSGRGRTDTQYF | TGCGCCAGCAGCCAAGTAACTAGCGGGAGGGGACGCACAGATACGCAGTATTTT
. | TRBJ2-6 | . | TRBV27 | CASSLNYVGSGANVLTF | TGTGCCAGCAGTTTAAATTATGTAGGATCTGGGGCCAACGTCCTGACTTTC
. | TRBJ1-5 | . | TRBV28 | CASSTGAYENF | TGTGCCAGCAGCACCGGGGCCTATGAAAATTTT
. | TRBJ2-1 | TRBD1 | TRBV4-1 | CASSQLGTENNEQFF | TGCGCCAGCAGCCAGCTTGGGACAGAAAACAATGAGCAGTTCTTC
. | TRBJ2-5 | TRBD2 | TRBV27 | CASSLLAGGETQYF | TGTGCCAGCAGTTTACTAGCGGGAGGGGAGACCCAGTACTTC
. | TRBJ2-1 | TRBD2 | TRBV19 | CASNPSGSLYNEQFF | TGTGCCAGTAATCCCAGCGGGAGTTTGTACAATGAGCAGTTCTTC
. | TRBJ2-2 | . | TRBV19 | CASTPHSTGELFF | TGTGCCAGTACCCCCCATAGCACCGGGGAGCTGTTTTTT
. | TRBJ2-4 | TRBD2 | TRBV5-1 | CASSLVTSGNVMDIQYF | TGCGCCAGCAGCTTGGTGACTAGCGGGAATGTGATGGACATTCAGTACTTC